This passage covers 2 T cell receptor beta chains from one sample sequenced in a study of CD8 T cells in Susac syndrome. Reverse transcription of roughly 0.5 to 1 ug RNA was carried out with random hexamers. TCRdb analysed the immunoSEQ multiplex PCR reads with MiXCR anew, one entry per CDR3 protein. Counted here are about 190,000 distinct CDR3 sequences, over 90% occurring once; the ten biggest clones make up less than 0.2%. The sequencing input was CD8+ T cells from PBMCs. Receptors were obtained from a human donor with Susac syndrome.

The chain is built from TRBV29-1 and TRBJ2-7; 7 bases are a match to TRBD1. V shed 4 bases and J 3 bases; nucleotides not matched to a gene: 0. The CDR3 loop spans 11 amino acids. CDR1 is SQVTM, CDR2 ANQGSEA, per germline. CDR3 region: CSVGDSYEQYF. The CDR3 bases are TGCAGCGTTGGGGACAGCTACGAGCAGTACTTC.

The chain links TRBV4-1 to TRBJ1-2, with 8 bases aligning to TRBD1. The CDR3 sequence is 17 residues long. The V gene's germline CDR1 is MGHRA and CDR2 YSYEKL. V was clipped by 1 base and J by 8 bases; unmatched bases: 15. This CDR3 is CASSQGIRTGRSWGYTF. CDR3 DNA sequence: TGCGCCAGCAGCCAAGGGATACGGACAGGGCGTTCGTGGGGCTACACCTTC.